This section outlines one TCR beta chain sequence together with its context. The antigen is not known. The data originate from a study of cytomegalovirus exposure and HLA in healthy donors. With 60 Vbeta and 13 Jbeta primers, the PCR was carried out. Source study methods: Later analysis identified roughly 84 million unique TCR beta chains, 10 million to 12 million shared. Measured with immunoSEQ multiplex PCR; TCRdb has only the in-frame clones, and not every one. V and J calls and clone size are copied from that table; D and trimming were computed from the DNA. The sample comprises fewer than 250,000 clones, around 81% of which are singletons, and more than 1.5% rests with the top ten. Study results and limitations: Later analysis associated a missense DCLRE1C variant with TCR beta V- and J-gene trimming. A later analysis associated 16,000 or so TCR beta sequences with HLA alleles at a 0.05 false discovery rate. Accurate HLA-A and HLA-B prediction from TCR beta sequences was reported for most subjects.

The CDR3 covers 13 residues. Germline V gives CDR1 SGHDN, CDR2 FVKESK. Trimming took off 4 bases at V and 1 base at J, with 6 bases between the two ends. This TCR came from a man younger than 30 in good health and CMV-seronegative. The sample comprised PBMCs. V and J are TRBV14 and TRBJ2-3; the D is unclear. CDR3 residues: CASSPLGTDTQYF. As DNA, the CDR3 is TGTGCCAGCAGCCCCCTCGGCACAGATACGCAGTATTTT.